This record covers a single T cell receptor beta chain. The specificity of this receptor is unknown. One base away there is no much larger clone; base qualities are not given. This record belongs to a study of T cells in pancreatic ductal adenocarcinoma (dated by TCRdb to 2017 to 2019). About the study as a whole: To learn about the adaptive T-cell response arising naturally, investigators profiled where tumor-infiltrating CD8+ T cells, together with suppressive cells, were located within resected pancreatic ductal adenocarcinoma, how abundant they were, and what qualities they showed. Overall study outcomes, separate from this receptor: Blood samples had more total productive templates and about 8-fold more unique clonotypes than tumor samples. Since most people with pancreatic cancer show up with disease that cannot be operated on, the resected cohort was biased toward the minority who had early-stage disease. Tumor versus blood clonality comparisons may be biased because tumors are enriched in CD45RO+ effector rather than naive T cells, biasing toward lower diversity. No significant difference in T-cell clonality was found between tumor and blood, with mean clonality of around 0.11 in tumors and 0.07 to 0.075 in blood.

The immunoSEQ hsTCRB kit was used to amplify TCR beta CDR3 regions from genomic DNA. An Illumina HiSeq system was used for high-throughput TRB CDR3 sequencing. As for how the authors treated the data: The immunoSEQ software was used to analyze sequencing reads, and nonproductive sequences containing premature stops or frame-shifts were excluded. Repertoire clonality was computed as one minus Shannon entropy normalized by log2 of the number of unique productive sequences. This immuneACCESS table, as held by TCRdb, lists in-frame sequences with V and J called but not all clones. Of the missing ones, under half trace to an unresolved V gene in checked studies; the others have no known cause. For V, J and clone size, that table is used; D and trimming come from the DNA. Counted in this sample were about 17,000 clones; 85% to 90% of them appeared once. Of the sample, 0.94% is held by the ten largest clones.

The selected pancreatic ductal adenocarcinoma patients had received surgery without neoadjuvant therapy. After peripheral blood was drawn into heparin tubes, PBMCs were separated on a histopaque density gradient and then cryopreserved in about 10% DMSO. The DNeasy Blood and Tissue Kit, with Proteinase K and RNase treatment, was used to extract genomic DNA from 6 or 7 PBMC specimens and roughly 10 flash-frozen tumor specimens. The CDR3 spans 12 residues, from the cysteine through the phenylalanine. Kept here is only the CDR3 DNA, which spans 36 bases and is read in frame from base 1. V loses 1 base, J loses 8 bases, and the germline ends lie 9 bases apart. The germline V gene yields SGHDT for CDR1 and YYEEEE for CDR2.

Input material: PBMCs. Rearrangement joined TRBV5-6 to TRBJ1-2; no confident D gene assignment can be made. The sequence was obtained from a human donor with pancreatic ductal adenocarcinoma. The CDR3 protein is CASSLSLGGYTF. The nucleotides read TGTGCCAGCAGCTTGTCCTTGGGCGGCTACACCTTC. The CDR3 plus the reference TRBV5-6 and TRBJ1-2 genes for the other parts give the full variable domain: DAGVTQSPTHLIKTRGQQVTLRCSPKSGHDTVSWYQQALGQGPQFIFQYYEEEERQRGNFPDRFSGHQFPNYSSELNVNALLLGDSALYLCASSLSLGGYTFGSGTRLTVV.